The next 5 T cell receptor beta chains were all read from a single sample in a study of long-term antiretroviral therapy in people with HIV. Survey-level immunoSEQ v3.0 assays were run. TCRdb keeps only in-frame clones here, not all; method: immunoSEQ multiplex PCR. The sample has approximately 15,000 clones, about 86% seen once. The specimen was unsorted PBMCs, collected just before starting antiretroviral therapy. The receptors shown here come from a man in his forties or fifties with HIV.

The chain is built from TRBV5-1 and TRBJ2-3, with D unclear. V gave up 3 bases and J gave up 4 bases, with 9 bases separating them. The CDR3 is made up of 13 amino acids. In germline, CDR1 is SGHRS, CDR2 YFSETQ. The CDR3, as DNA: TGCGCCAGCAGCTCAATTGGGTCAGATACGCAGTATTTT. Translated: CASSSIGSDTQYF.

The V gene is TRBV7-9, the J gene TRBJ2-3; TRBD2 matches 15 bases. The CDR3 length is 16 residues. V lost 5 bases, J lost 3 bases, and 3 bases stayed unmatched. The germline CDR1 and CDR2 sequences are SEHNR and FQNEAQ (reference sequence). The CDR3 nucleotides read TGTGCCAGCAGCCTCGGGACTAGCGGGGGGACAGATACGCAGTATTTT. This encodes CASSLGTSGGTDTQYF.

A single count supports this clone. This chain links TRBV28 with TRBJ1-3; 10 bases align to TRBD1. The CDR3 runs to 16 residues. In germline, CDR1 is MDHEN, CDR2 SYDVKM. The V and J ends lost 5 bases and 2 bases, in that order; junction bases with no gene match: 6. CDR3 DNA sequence: TGTGCCAGCAGTCCGCCGGGACAGGGGACTGGAAACACCATATATTTT. Its protein is CASSPPGQGTGNTIYF.

The chain uses TRBV7-9 and TRBJ1-1; no firm D call. Trimming took off 5 bases at V and 1 base at J, with 11 bases between the two ends. The germline V gene encodes CDR1 SEHNR and CDR2 FQNEAQ (reference sequence). There are 14 residues in the CDR3. The CDR3: CASSPRSGNTEAFF. In nucleotides, the CDR3 is TGTGCCAGCAGCCCAAGGTCCGGGAACACTGAAGCTTTCTTT. Complete variable domain (other parts from reference TRBV7-9 and TRBJ1-1): DTGVSQNPRHKITKRGQNVTFRCDPISEHNRLYWYRQTLGQGPEFLTYFQNEAQLEKSRLLSDRFSAERPKGSFSTLEIQRTEQGDSAMYLCASSPRSGNTEAFFGQGTRLTVV.

The chain has TRBV4-1 and TRBJ1-5; D gene uncertain. This CDR3 spans 16 amino acids. Germline CDR1 and CDR2: MGHRA and YSYEKL. The V and J ends lost 0 bases and 7 bases respectively, with 16 bases between them. CDR3 sequence: CASSQDRATAGQPQHF. In nucleotides, the CDR3 is TGCGCCAGCAGCCAAGATAGGGCGACGGCGGGGCAGCCCCAGCATTTT.